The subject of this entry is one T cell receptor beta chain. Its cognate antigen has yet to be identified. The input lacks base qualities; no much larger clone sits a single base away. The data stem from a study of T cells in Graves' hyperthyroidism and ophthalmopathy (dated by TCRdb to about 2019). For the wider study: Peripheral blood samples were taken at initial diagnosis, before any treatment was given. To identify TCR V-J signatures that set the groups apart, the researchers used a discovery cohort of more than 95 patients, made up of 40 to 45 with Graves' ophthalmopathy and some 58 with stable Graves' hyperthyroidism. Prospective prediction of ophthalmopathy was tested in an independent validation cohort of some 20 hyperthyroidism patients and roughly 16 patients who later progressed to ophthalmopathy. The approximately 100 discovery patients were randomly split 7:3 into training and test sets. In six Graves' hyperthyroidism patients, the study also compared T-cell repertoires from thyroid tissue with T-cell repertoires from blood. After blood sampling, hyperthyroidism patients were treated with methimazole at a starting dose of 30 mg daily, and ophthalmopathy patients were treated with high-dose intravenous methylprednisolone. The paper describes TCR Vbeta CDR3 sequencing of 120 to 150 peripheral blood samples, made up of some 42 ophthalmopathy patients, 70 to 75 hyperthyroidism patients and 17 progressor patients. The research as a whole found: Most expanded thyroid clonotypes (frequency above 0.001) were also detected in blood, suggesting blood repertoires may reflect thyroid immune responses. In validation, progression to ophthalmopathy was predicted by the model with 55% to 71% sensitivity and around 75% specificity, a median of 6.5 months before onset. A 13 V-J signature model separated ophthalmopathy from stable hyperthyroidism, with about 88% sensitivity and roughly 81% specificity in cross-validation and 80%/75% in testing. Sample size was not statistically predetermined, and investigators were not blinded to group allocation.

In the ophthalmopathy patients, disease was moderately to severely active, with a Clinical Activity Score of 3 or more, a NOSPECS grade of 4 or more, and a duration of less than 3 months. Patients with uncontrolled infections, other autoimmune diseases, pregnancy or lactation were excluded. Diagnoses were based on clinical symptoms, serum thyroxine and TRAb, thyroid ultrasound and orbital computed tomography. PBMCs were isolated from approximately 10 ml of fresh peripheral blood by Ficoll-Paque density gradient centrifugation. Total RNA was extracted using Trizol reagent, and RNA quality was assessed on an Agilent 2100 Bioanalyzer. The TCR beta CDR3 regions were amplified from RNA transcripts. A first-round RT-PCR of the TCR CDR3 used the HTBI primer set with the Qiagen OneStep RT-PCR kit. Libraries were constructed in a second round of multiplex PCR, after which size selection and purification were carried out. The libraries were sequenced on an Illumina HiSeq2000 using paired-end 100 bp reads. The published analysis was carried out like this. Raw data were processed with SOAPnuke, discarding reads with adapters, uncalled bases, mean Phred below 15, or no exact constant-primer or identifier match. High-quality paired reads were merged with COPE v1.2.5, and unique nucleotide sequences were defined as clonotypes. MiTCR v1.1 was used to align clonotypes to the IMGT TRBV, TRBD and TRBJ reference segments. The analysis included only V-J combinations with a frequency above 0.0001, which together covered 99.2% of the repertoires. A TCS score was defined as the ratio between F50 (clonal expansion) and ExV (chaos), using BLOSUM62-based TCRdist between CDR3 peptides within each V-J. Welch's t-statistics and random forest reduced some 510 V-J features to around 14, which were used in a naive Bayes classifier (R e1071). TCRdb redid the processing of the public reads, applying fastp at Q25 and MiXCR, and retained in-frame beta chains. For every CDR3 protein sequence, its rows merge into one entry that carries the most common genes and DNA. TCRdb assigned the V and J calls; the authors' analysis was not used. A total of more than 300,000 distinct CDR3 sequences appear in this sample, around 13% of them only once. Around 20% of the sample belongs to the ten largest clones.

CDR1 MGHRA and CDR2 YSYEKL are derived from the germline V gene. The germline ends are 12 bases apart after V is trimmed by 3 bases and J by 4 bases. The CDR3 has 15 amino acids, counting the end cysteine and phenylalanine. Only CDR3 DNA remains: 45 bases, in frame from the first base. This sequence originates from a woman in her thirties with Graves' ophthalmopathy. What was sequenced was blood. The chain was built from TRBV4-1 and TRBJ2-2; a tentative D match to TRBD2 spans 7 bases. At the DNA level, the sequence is TGCGCCAGCAGCCAGGGGGGGCCAATCACCGGGGAGCTGTTTTTT. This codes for CASSQGGPITGELFF.